This T cell receptor (beta chain) appears in the sequencing data of a study of PD-1 blockade in classical Hodgkin lymphoma. General study points: There remain no defined causes for the repertoire differences, which possibly reflect disease activity or prior therapy.

This clone was seen a handful of times. The antigen remains undetermined. After removal of 7 bases from V and 13 bases from J, the junction contained 8 bases not matched to a gene. Germline V CDR1 and CDR2: SGHRS, YFSETQ. This CDR3 contains 10 residues. Libraries were prepared by immunoSEQ multiplex PCR; TCRdb keeps only in-frame clonotypes and omits some of them. The repertoire has roughly 150,000 clones, around 73% of them found once; the top ten carry about 9.3%. No patient escaped relapse after autologous stem cell transplantation, and brentuximab vedotin exposure varied. This TCR was sampled from a human donor with classical Hodgkin lymphoma. This material consisted of peripheral blood mononuclear cells (PBMCs), taken before the second cycle of nivolumab. This chain joins TRBV5-1 and TRBJ2-7, with TRBD2 matching 7 bases. The CDR3 nucleotides read TGCGCCAGCCGGGGGGAGACGATCTACTTC. Amino acids: CASRGETIYF.